The 10 T cell receptor beta chains below were found in one sample sequenced in a study of identical twins. TCRdb used MiXCR to reprocess the 5' RACE reads, holding one entry per CDR3 protein. The table records about 700,000 distinct CDR3 sequences, approximately 6.1% of them present only once. Material for sequencing was naive T cells sorted from blood. The receptor set was obtained from a man between 18 and 29 years old in good health.

The table lists this clonotype with a few counts. Compared with germline, one end of the junction differs, possibly owing to a read error. V gene TRBV12-3 or TRBV12-4 combines with J gene TRBJ2-3; possibly TRBD2 for D (6 bases). The CDR3 has 15 amino acids. For the CDR3, the DNA is TGTGCCAGCAGCTTAGCGGAAAAAGGGACAGATACGCAGTATTTT. Translated: CASSLAEKGTDTQYF.

This clonotype has just a few counts. The gene calls are TRBV27 and TRBJ2-4; D may be TRBD1 (5 bases). The germline V gene has CDR1 MNHEY and CDR2 SMNVEV (reference sequence). Deletions cut 0 bases from V and 4 bases from J, with 16 bases between. This CDR3 region has 17 residues. CDR3 sequence: CASSLSRRDRQKNIQYF. CDR3 bases: TGTGCCAGCAGTTTATCCCGCAGGGATCGCCAAAAAAACATTCAGTACTTC.

V is TRBV6-1 and J is TRBJ2-6; D ambiguous. V was cut by 0 bases and J by 3 bases, with 6 bases left in between. Germline CDR1 reads MNHNS; CDR2 reads SASEGT. The CDR3 extends over 15 amino acids. DNA for the CDR3: TGTGCCAGCAGTGAAGCAGGGTTTGGGGCCAACGTCCTGACTTTC. Residues: CASSEAGFGANVLTF.

This clonotype was picked up many times. The CDR3 protein is CASSPTSGQGSNQPQHF. CDR3 sequence (DNA): TGCGCCAGCAGCCCGACCTCGGGACAGGGGTCCAATCAGCCCCAGCATTTT. The chain recombines TRBV5-1 with TRBJ1-5; the match to TRBD1 covers 10 bases. There are 17 residues in the CDR3. V trimming: 4 bases; J trimming: 3 bases; junction bases outside the gene matches: 10. Germline values: CDR1 SGHRS, CDR2 YFSETQ. Using reference TRBV5-1 and TRBJ1-5 for the parts outside the CDR3, the full variable domain is KAGVTQTPRYLIKTRGQQVTLSCSPISGHRSVSWYQQTPGQGLQFLFEYFSETQRNKGNFPGRFSGRQFSNSRSEMNVSTLELGDSALYLCASSPTSGQGSNQPQHFGDGTRLSIL.

The chain couples TRBV12-3 or TRBV12-4 to TRBJ1-3; no clear D. This CDR3 spans 16 amino acids. V lost 1 base, J lost 0 bases, and 10 bases lay in between. CDR3 protein: CASSLELGNSGNTIYF. The CDR3 DNA sequence: TGTGCCAGCAGTTTAGAGCTCGGAAACTCTGGAAACACCATATATTTT.

This chain joins TRBV7-8 and TRBJ2-7; 8 nucleotides agree with TRBD1. Germline V gene sequence: CDR1 SGHVS, CDR2 FQNEAQ. V shed 1 base and J 3 bases; nucleotides not matched to a gene: 8. The CDR3 consists of 16 residues. The CDR3 region has the DNA TGTGCCAGCAGCTTAGGGGCAGGGGGCGTCGACTACGAGCAGTACGTC. It specifies CASSLGAGGVDYEQYV.

This clonotype was counted at least ten times. The rearrangement links TRBV20-1 to TRBJ2-3; D tentatively fits TRBD1 or TRBD2 (5 bases each). This CDR3 comprises 12 residues. V shed 3 bases and J shed 13 bases, with 17 bases lying between them. From germline, CDR1 is DFQATT and CDR2 SNEGSKA (reference sequence). CDR3: CSASRGPGLEYF. CDR3 nucleotide sequence: TGCAGTGCTAGCCGGGGCCCGGGTTTAGAGTATTTT.

This clonotype turned up a few times. The chain links TRBV7-2 to TRBJ2-3; 9 nucleotides align to TRBD2. Germline V gene lookup returns CDR1 SGHTA and CDR2 FQGNSA. CDR3 size: 17 residues. The V and J ends lost 3 bases and 3 bases, in that order; junction bases with no gene match: 10. The CDR3, as DNA: TGTGCCAGCAGCTTTAATGTGGCGGGAGGGCCGACAGATACGCAGTATTTT. This translates into CASSFNVAGGPTDTQYF.

With respect to this clonotype: Mismatch with germline at one junction end may stem from a read error. This sequence joins TRBV5-5 and TRBJ2-1; 7 nucleotides match TRBD2. This CDR3 is 14 amino acids long. From germline, CDR1 is SGHKS and CDR2 YYEKEE (reference sequence). In DNA, the CDR3 is TGTGTCAGCAGCTTGGGGCTAGCGGACAATGAGCAGTTCTTC. Protein: CVSSLGLADNEQFF.

In this sample, this clonotype turned up many times. The chain recombines TRBV4-3 with TRBJ2-1; 13 bases align to TRBD2. Germline assignment: CDR1 LGHNA and CDR2 YSLEER. V was pared by 0 bases and J by 6 bases, with 2 bases of the junction left unmatched. This CDR3 comprises 16 residues. The CDR3: CASSQETSGRSNEQFF. The CDR3 coding sequence is TGCGCCAGCAGCCAAGAGACTAGCGGGAGGAGCAATGAGCAGTTCTTC.